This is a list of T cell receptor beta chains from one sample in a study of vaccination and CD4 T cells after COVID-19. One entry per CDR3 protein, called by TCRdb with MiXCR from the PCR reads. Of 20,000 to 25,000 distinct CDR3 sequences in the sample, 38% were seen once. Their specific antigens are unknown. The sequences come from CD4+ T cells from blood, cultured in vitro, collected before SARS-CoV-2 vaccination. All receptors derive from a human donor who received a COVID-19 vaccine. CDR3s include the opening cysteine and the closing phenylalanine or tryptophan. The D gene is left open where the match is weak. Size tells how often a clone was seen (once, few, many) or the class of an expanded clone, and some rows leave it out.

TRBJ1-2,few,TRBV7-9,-,CASSLARGAGERHYGYTF,TGTGCCAGCAGCTTAGCCCGGGGGGCAGGGGAACGTCACTATGGCTACACCTTC
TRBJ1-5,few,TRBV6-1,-,CASRQETVQPQHF,TGTGCCAGCAGACAAGAGACAGTTCAGCCCCAGCATTTT
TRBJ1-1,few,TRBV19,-,CASSMGGGTEAFF,TGTGCCAGTAGTATGGGCGGAGGCACTGAAGCTTTCTTT
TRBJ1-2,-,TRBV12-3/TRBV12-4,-,CASSFSGRTYGYTF,TGTGCCAGCAGTTTCTCAGGGCGGACCTATGGCTACACCTTC
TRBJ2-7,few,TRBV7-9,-,CASSLVGVYEQYF,TGTGCCAGCAGCTTAGTGGGGGTCTACGAGCAGTACTTC
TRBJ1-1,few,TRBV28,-,CASRGGGSYTEAFF,TGTGCCAGCAGGGGGGGCGGTTCGTACACTGAAGCTTTCTTT
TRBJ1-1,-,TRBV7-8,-,CASSLVLQVNTEAFF,TGTGCCAGCAGCTTAGTTTTGCAGGTGAACACTGAAGCTTTCTTT
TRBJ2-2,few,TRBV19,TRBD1,CASSITGQSNTGELFF,TGTGCCAGTAGTATAACGGGACAGTCAAACACCGGGGAGCTGTTTTTT
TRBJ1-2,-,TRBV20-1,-,CSARAPADGYTF,TGCAGTGCTAGGGCCCCGGCCGATGGCTACACCTTC
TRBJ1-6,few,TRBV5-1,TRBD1,CASSLDGRGPNSPLHF,TGCGCCAGCAGCTTGGATGGCAGGGGGCCAAATTCACCCCTCCACTTT
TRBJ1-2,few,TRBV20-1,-,CSASSQGTYGYTF,TGCAGTGCTAGTAGCCAGGGAACCTATGGCTACACCTTC
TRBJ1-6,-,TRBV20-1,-,CSARYPGPSPLHF,TGCAGTGCTAGGTACCCCGGCCCTTCACCCCTCCACTTT
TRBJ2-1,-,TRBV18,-,CASSQGEGGNEQFF,TGTGCCAGCTCACAGGGTGAAGGGGGCAATGAGCAGTTCTTC
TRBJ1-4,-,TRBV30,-,CAWSKGRANEKLFF,TGTGCCTGGAGTAAGGGCAGAGCTAATGAAAAACTGTTTTTT
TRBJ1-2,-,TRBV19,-,CASSPETLNYGYTF,TGTGCCAGTAGTCCCGAGACACTTAACTATGGCTACACCTTC
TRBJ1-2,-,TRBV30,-,CAWSVLRESYGYTF,TGTGCCTGGAGTGTACTCAGGGAAAGTTATGGCTACACCTTC
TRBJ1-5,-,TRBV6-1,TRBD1,CASSEPDRGLRGQPQHF,TGTGCCAGCAGTGAACCGGACAGGGGGCTTAGGGGTCAGCCCCAGCATTTT
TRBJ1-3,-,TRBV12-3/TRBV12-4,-,CASRKHRTLGGNTIYF,TGTGCCAGCAGGAAACACAGGACTTTAGGGGGAAACACCATATATTTT
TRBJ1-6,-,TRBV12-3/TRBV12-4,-,CASSPGTPNSPLHF,TGTGCCAGCAGTCCAGGGACACCCAATTCACCCCTCCACTTT
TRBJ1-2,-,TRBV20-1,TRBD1,CSAYRGKIYGYTF,TGCAGTGCTTACAGGGGGAAGATATATGGCTACACCTTC
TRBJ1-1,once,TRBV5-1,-,CASSLVSLNTEAFF,TGCGCCAGCAGCTTGGTCTCATTGAACACTGAAGCTTTCTTT
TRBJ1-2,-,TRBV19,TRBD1,CASSIPPETGTYYGYTF,TGTGCCAGTAGTATCCCCCCCGAGACAGGGACCTACTATGGCTACACCTTC
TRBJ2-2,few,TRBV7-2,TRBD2,CASSLALSGGRTGELFF,TGTGCCAGCAGCTTAGCGCTTAGCGGGGGGCGGACCGGGGAGCTGTTTTTT
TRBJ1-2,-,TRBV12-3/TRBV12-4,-,CASSGGLINYGYTF,TGTGCCAGCAGTGGGGGACTGATTAACTATGGCTACACCTTC
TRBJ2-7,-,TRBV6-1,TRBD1,CASSEGTGTYEQYF,TGTGCCAGCAGTGAAGGGACAGGGACCTACGAGCAGTACTTC
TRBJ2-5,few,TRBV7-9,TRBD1,CASSPRDRAQETQYF,TGTGCCAGCAGCCCGCGGGACAGGGCACAAGAGACCCAGTACTTC
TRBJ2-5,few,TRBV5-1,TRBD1,CASSSGQIPQETQYF,TGCGCCAGCAGCTCGGGACAGATCCCCCAAGAGACCCAGTACTTC
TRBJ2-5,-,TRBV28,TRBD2,CASSLSSGGAETQYF,TGTGCCAGCAGTTTGTCTAGCGGGGGGGCAGAGACCCAGTACTTC
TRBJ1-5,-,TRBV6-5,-,CASSYSKAVDFNQPQHF,TGTGCCAGCAGTTACTCGAAGGCGGTGGACTTCAATCAGCCCCAGCATTTT
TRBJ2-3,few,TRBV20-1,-,CSARGSGRDTQYF,TGCAGTGCTAGAGGTTCGGGCCGCGATACGCAGTATTTT
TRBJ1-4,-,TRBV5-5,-,CASSLGSNEKLFF,TGTGCCAGCAGCTTGGGAAGTAATGAAAAACTGTTTTTT
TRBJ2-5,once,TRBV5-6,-,CASSLVARAGETQYF,TGTGCCAGCAGCTTGGTTGCTCGAGCCGGAGAGACCCAGTACTTC
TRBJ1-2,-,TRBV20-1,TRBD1,CQTGNGYTF,TGCCAGACAGGGAATGGCTACACCTTC
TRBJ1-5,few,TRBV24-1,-,CATSEYRIRLLYSNQPQHF,TGTGCCACCAGTGAGTACCGTATTCGATTGCTCTATAGCAATCAGCCCCAGCATTTT
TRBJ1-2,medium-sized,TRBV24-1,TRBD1,CATSDPGQGIYGYTF,TGTGCCACCAGTGATCCTGGACAGGGGATCTATGGCTACACCTTC
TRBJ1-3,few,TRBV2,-,CASNPDSSGNTIYF,TGTGCCAGCAACCCGGACAGCTCTGGAAACACCATATATTTT
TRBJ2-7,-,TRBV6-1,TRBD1,CASSDAGTGKYEQYF,TGTGCCAGCAGTGACGCCGGGACAGGGAAATACGAGCAGTACTTC
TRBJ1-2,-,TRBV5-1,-,CASSDQGPNYGYTF,TGCGCCAGCAGCGATCAGGGTCCTAACTATGGCTACACCTTC
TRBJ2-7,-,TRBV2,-,CASSGRQAPPAYEQYF,TGTGCCAGCAGTGGTCGTCAGGCCCCCCCCGCCTACGAGCAGTACTTC
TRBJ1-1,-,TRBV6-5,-,CASSYSGFNTEAFF,TGTGCCAGCAGTTACTCGGGCTTTAACACTGAAGCTTTCTTT
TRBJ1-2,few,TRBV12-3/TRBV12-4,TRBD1,CASRAGGGGYTF,TGTGCCAGCAGGGCAGGGGGCGGAGGCTACACCTTC
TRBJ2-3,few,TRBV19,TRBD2,CASRLASGVTDTQYF,TGTGCCAGTAGGCTGGCTAGCGGGGTCACAGATACGCAGTATTTT
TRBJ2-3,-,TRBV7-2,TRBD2,CASSFGLANTQYF,TGTGCCAGCAGCTTCGGACTAGCGAATACGCAGTATTTT
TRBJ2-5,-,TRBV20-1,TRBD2,CSARGTSLETQYF,TGCAGTGCTAGGGGGACTAGTCTAGAGACCCAGTACTTC
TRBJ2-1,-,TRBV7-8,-,CASSFLRGAVSYNEQFF,TGTGCCAGCAGCTTTCTTAGGGGGGCCGTCTCCTACAATGAGCAGTTCTTC
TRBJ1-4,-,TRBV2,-,CASCRDWNEKLFF,TGTGCCAGCTGCCGGGACTGGAATGAAAAACTGTTTTTT
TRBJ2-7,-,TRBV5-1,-,CASSQGPGAREQYF,TGCGCCAGCAGCCAAGGGCCAGGGGCTCGTGAGCAGTACTTC
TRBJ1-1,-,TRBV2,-,CASLGVSTEAFF,TGTGCCAGCCTCGGGGTTAGCACTGAAGCTTTCTTT
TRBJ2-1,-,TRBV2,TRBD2,CASSGSSGGDYNEQFF,TGTGCCAGCAGTGGTTCTAGCGGGGGAGACTACAATGAGCAGTTCTTC
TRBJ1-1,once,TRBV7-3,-,CASSLNPGGTNTEAFF,TGTGCCAGCAGCTTAAACCCTGGGGGGACGAACACTGAAGCTTTCTTT
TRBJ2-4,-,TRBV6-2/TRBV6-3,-,CASSYSVAKNIQYF,TGTGCCAGCAGTTACAGTGTAGCCAAAAACATTCAGTACTTC
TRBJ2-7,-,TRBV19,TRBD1,CASSMGTGVYEQYF,TGTGCCAGTAGTATGGGGACAGGGGTCTACGAGCAGTACTTC
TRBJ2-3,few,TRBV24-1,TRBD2,CATSLNSGYPDTQYF,TGTGCCACCAGTCTTAATAGCGGGTATCCAGATACGCAGTATTTT
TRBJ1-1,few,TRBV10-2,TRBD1,CASSVGQGKAFF,TGCGCCAGCAGTGTGGGACAGGGGAAGGCTTTCTTT
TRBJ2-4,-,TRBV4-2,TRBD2,CASSPLGRAGDIQYF,TGTGCCAGCAGCCCCCTGGGTAGGGCGGGAGACATTCAGTACTTC
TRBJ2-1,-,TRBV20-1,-,CSASGGHGYNEQFF,TGCAGTGCTAGCGGGGGACACGGCTACAATGAGCAGTTCTTC
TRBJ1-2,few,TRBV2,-,CASRGLANYGYTF,TGTGCCAGCAGGGGACTCGCAAACTATGGCTACACCTTC
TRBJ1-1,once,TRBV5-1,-,CASSTRTGEAFF,TGCGCCAGCAGCACCCGGACGGGAGAAGCTTTCTTT
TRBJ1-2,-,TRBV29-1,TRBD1,CSASGTGSWSHGYTF,TGCAGCGCCTCCGGGACAGGGTCTTGGTCTCACGGCTACACCTTC
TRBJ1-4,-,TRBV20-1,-,CSARELQGSTNEKLFF,TGCAGTGCTAGAGAGTTGCAGGGATCTACTAATGAAAAACTGTTTTTT